This paragraph covers one TCR beta chain sequence. This clonotype was recorded at least ten times. Its specific antigen is unknown. No base-level quality is on record; no much larger clone is a single base apart. Reading the germline V gene gives CDR1 SNHLY and CDR2 FYNNEI. Trimming costs V 5 bases and J 6 bases, and their ends lie 17 bases apart. The CDR3 goes from the cysteine to the phenylalanine over 15 residues. The only DNA kept is the CDR3, 45 bases in frame from the first base. These data come from a study of T cells in Graves' hyperthyroidism and ophthalmopathy (dated by TCRdb to the late 2010s). With respect to the entire study: Peripheral blood was collected at initial diagnosis, before any treatment. Prospective prediction of ophthalmopathy was tested in an independent validation cohort consisting of roughly 20 hyperthyroidism patients and around 17 patients who later progressed to ophthalmopathy. In addition, the study compared T-cell repertoires in thyroid tissue and in blood from roughly six Graves' hyperthyroidism patients. For training and testing, the roughly 93 patients in the discovery cohort were randomly divided in a 7:3 ratio. Once sampling was done, hyperthyroidism patients were given methimazole at a starting dose of 30 mg daily, whereas ophthalmopathy patients were given high-dose intravenous methylprednisolone. The paper reports TCR Vbeta CDR3 sequencing of roughly 140 peripheral blood samples: 40 to 45 ophthalmopathy, about 75 hyperthyroidism and 17 progressor patients. A discovery cohort of about a hundred patients, 43 with Graves' ophthalmopathy and 55 to 60 with stable Graves' hyperthyroidism, was used to find distinguishing TCR V-J signatures.

TCR beta CDR3 regions were amplified from RNA transcripts. A first-round RT-PCR of the TCR CDR3 used the HTBI primer set with the Qiagen OneStep RT-PCR kit. Libraries were constructed in a second round of multiplex PCR, after which size selection and purification were carried out. Sequencing of the libraries was done on an Illumina HiSeq2000 using paired-end 100 bp reads. Concerning the study's data processing: Raw data were processed with SOAPnuke, discarding reads with adapters, uncalled bases, mean Phred below 15, or no exact constant-primer or identifier match. High-quality paired reads were merged using COPE v1.2.5, and each unique nucleotide sequence was defined as a clonotype. MiTCR v1.1 was used to align the clonotypes against IMGT TRBV, TRBD and TRBJ reference segments. Only V-J combinations with frequency above 0.0001, covering 99% to 99.2% of repertoires, were analysed. A TCS score was defined as the ratio between F50 (clonal expansion) and ExV (chaos), using BLOSUM62-based TCRdist between CDR3 peptides within each V-J. Welch's t-statistics and random forest reduced around 510 V-J features to 13, which were used in a naive Bayes classifier (R e1071). Starting from the raw public reads, TCRdb applied fastp trimming at Q25, assembled clones with MiXCR and retained in-frame beta chains. Identical CDR3 proteins give one entry, which carries the most common genes and DNA. These V and J calls rely on TCRdb rather than the paper's analysis. The table for this sample lists 200,000 to 250,000 distinct CDR3 sequences; 24% of them were counted only once. Around 32% of the sample is held by the ten biggest clonotypes.

Overall study outcomes, separate from this receptor: A 13 V-J signature model separated ophthalmopathy from stable hyperthyroidism, with about 88% sensitivity and 81% to 83% specificity in cross-validation and 80%/75% in testing. Most expanded thyroid clonotypes (frequency above 0.001) were also found in blood, which suggests that blood repertoires may mirror thyroid immune responses. No statistical method was used to fix the sample size in advance, and group allocation was not hidden from the investigators. In validation, the model predicted progression to ophthalmopathy a median of approximately 6.6 months before onset, with approximately 71% sensitivity and roughly 73% specificity.

In the ophthalmopathy patients, disease was moderately to severely active, with a Clinical Activity Score of 3 or more, a NOSPECS grade of 4 or more, and a duration of less than 3 months. Any patient with an uncontrolled infection, another autoimmune disease, pregnancy or lactation was excluded. Diagnoses were established on the basis of clinical symptoms, serum thyroxine and TRAb, thyroid ultrasound, and orbital computed tomography. PBMCs were isolated from about 9 ml of fresh peripheral blood by Ficoll-Paque density gradient centrifugation. Total RNA was extracted using Trizol reagent, and RNA quality was assessed on an Agilent 2100 Bioanalyzer.

Sequenced input: blood. The sequence joins TRBV2 to TRBJ1-5; the D gene cannot be resolved reliably. The origin of this receptor is a woman aged 35 to 49 with Graves' ophthalmopathy. The nucleotide sequence reads TGTGCCAGCAGTCAATATCACGGCTTCGGTCAGCCCCAGCATTTT. Its translation reads: CASSQYHGFGQPQHF. The variable domain in full, with residues beyond the CDR3 obtained from the reference TRBV2 and TRBJ1-5 genes, is EPEVTQTPSHQVTQMGQEVILRCVPISNHLYFYWYRQILGQKVEFLVSFYNNEISEKSEIFDDQFSVERPDGSNFTLKIRSTKLEDSAMYFCASSQYHGFGQPQHFGDGTRLSIL.